The clone carrying this TCR beta chain has a count of ten or more. Other DNA sequences in the sample encode the same CDR3. No treatment had been given to any patient before thyroid surgery. Original data processing: CDR3 differences across clinicopathological groups were used to build a distant-metastasis classifier for papillary thyroid cancer. MiXCR was used by TCRdb to re-call the PCR reads. These V and J calls derive from TCRdb rather than the authors' analysis. The repertoire holds around 34,000 clones, 20% to 25% seen once, with less than 4% in the top ten. The entry originates in a study of metastatic and nonmetastatic thyroid tumors. Losses at the gene ends were 5 bases for V and 12 bases for J; bases not matched to a gene: 16. This CDR3 comprises 16 residues. Germline CDR1 is MNHNS and CDR2 is SASEGT.

The rearrangement joins TRBV6-1 to TRBJ2-1; 10 nucleotides match TRBD2. The sequenced sample was tumor tissue. The source is a male donor with papillary thyroid cancer or a benign thyroid nodule (not recorded which). Some clones in this sample may be carry-over from other donors' samples. This CDR3 is CASSTTAGLANPRQFF. CDR3 DNA: TGTGCCAGCAGTACCACGGCGGGACTAGCGAACCCACGGCAGTTCTTC.